This is a list of T cell receptor beta chains from one sample in a study of human T cells and chemical hapten exposure. TCRdb independently ran MiXCR on the RACE reads; one entry per CDR3 protein. This sample has some 350,000 distinct CDR3 sequences, with 5.5% to 8% found just once. The specimen comprised whole blood, sampled in connection with sensitization to the hapten diphenylcyclopropenone (DPC). The source of these receptors is a woman aged 18 to 35 with alopecia areata. Some clones in this sample may be carry-over from other donors' samples. CDR3s include the opening cysteine and the closing phenylalanine or tryptophan. The order of the fields is V gene, CDR3 protein.

V gene: TRBV15
CDR3 protein: CATSSDGPSGTDQETQYF

V gene: TRBV24-1
CDR3 protein: CATSDLHSYQTPNTGELFF

V gene: TRBV29-1
CDR3 protein: CSVRTMNTEAFF

V gene: TRBV12-3/TRBV12-4
CDR3 protein: CASSLVYLAGQQYF

V gene: TRBV6-2/TRBV6-3
CDR3 protein: CASSRDGDYEQYF

V gene: TRBV12-5
CDR3 protein: CASGLSWDQTYNEQFF

V gene: TRBV7-9
CDR3 protein: CAFRGTGELFF

V gene: TRBV28
CDR3 protein: CASSLSTRGTEAFF

V gene: TRBV6-5
CDR3 protein: CASSPEDRGTDTQYF

V gene: TRBV4-3
CDR3 protein: CASSAEGSSGNTIYF

V gene: TRBV7-9
CDR3 protein: CASSLRAAGNTIYF

V gene: TRBV29-1
CDR3 protein: CLAGGGQGDGYTF

V gene: TRBV7-3
CDR3 protein: CASSCGTEINYEQYF

V gene: TRBV12-3/TRBV12-4
CDR3 protein: CASSLREQPTAPLHF

V gene: TRBV20-1
CDR3 protein: CSARNRGFYEQYF

V gene: TRBV7-6
CDR3 protein: CASSLALWYGIVRDQPQHF

V gene: TRBV12-3/TRBV12-4
CDR3 protein: CASTHLGTQETQYF

V gene: TRBV29-1
CDR3 protein: CSVGTGENEETQYF

V gene: TRBV6-2/TRBV6-3
CDR3 protein: CASTIRGGALTGELFF